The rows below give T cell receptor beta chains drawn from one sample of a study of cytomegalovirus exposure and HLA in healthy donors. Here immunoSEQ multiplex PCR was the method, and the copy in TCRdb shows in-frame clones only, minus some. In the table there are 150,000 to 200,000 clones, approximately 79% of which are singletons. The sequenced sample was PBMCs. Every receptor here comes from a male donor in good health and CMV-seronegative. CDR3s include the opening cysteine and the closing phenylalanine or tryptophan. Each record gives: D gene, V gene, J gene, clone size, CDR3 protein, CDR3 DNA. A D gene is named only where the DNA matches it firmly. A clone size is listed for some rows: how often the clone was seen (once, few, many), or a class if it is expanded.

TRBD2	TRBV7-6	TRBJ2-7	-	CASSLVASGGHEQYF	TGTGCCAGCAGCTTAGTGGCTAGCGGGGGCCACGAGCAGTACTTC
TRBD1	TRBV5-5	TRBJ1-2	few	CASSLTGDDGYTF	TGTGCCAGCAGCTTGACAGGGGACGATGGCTACACCTTC
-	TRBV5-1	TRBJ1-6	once	CASRAYPSYNSPLHF	TGCGCCAGCAGAGCGTACCCCTCCTATAATTCACCCCTCCACTTT
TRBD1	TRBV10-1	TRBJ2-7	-	CASRAGGEGVEQYF	TGCGCCAGCAGAGCAGGGGGCGAAGGGGTCGAGCAGTACTTC
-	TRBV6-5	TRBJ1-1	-	CASTSAPGEAFF	TGTGCCAGCACCTCCGCCCCGGGAGAGGCTTTCTTT
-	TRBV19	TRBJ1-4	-	CASMGHNEKLFF	TGTGCCAGTATGGGGCATAATGAAAAACTGTTTTTT
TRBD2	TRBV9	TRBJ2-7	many	CASSVGEGTNYEQYF	TGTGCCAGCAGCGTAGGGGAGGGGACCAACTACGAGCAGTACTTC
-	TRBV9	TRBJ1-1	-	CASSGTGWNTEAFF	TGTGCCAGCAGCGGTACGGGTTGGAACACTGAAGCTTTCTTT
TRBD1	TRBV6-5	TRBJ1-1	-	CASSFRTGEAFF	TGTGCCAGCAGTTTCCGGACAGGAGAAGCTTTCTTT
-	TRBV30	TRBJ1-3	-	CAWSARARDTIYF	TGTGCCTGGAGTGCCAGGGCTCGTGACACCATATATTTT
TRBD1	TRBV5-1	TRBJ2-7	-	CASSLSSRGTVGFEQYF	TGCGCCAGCAGCTTGTCCTCTCGAGGGACAGTGGGGTTCGAGCAGTACTTC
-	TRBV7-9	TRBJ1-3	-	CASSLTESPSGNTIYF	TGTGCCAGCAGCTTGACAGAGAGTCCCTCTGGAAACACCATATATTTT
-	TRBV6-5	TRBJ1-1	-	CASSPSGNTEAFF	TGTGCCAGCAGTCCTTCGGGGAACACTGAAGCTTTCTTT
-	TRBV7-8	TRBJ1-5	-	CASSRNRGNQPQHF	TGTGCCAGCAGCCGCAACAGGGGCAATCAGCCCCAGCATTTT
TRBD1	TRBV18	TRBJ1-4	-	CASSRDSSNEKLFF	TGTGCCAGCTCGCGGGACAGCAGTAATGAAAAACTGTTTTTT
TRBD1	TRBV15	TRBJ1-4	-	CATGDGQGIQKLFF	TGTGCCACAGGTGACGGACAGGGGATTCAAAAACTGTTTTTT
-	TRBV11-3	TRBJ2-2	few	CASSLDQSGSANTGELFF	TGTGCCAGCAGCTTAGATCAATCGGGGTCGGCGAACACCGGGGAGCTGTTTTTT
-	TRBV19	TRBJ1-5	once	CASSIGRGRGPVSNQPQHF	TGTGCCAGTAGTATAGGGAGGGGACGAGGTCCCGTTAGCAATCAGCCCCAGCATTTT
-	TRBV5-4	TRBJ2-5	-	CASSLSGSGETQYF	TGTGCCAGCAGCTTATCGGGCTCGGGGGAGACCCAGTACTTC
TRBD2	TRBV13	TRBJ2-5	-	CASSSRGSGGVGETQYF	TGTGCCAGCAGCTCCCGAGGTAGCGGGGGGGTAGGAGAGACCCAGTACTTC
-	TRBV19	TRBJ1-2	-	CASKLPGTFNGYTF	TGTGCCAGTAAACTTCCGGGAACTTTCAACGGCTACACCTTC
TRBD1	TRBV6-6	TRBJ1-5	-	CASSYGQGDQPQHF	TGTGCCAGCAGTTACGGACAGGGGGATCAGCCCCAGCATTTT
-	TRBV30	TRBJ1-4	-	CAWSVGALGSDEKLFF	TGTGCCTGGAGTGTTGGGGCATTGGGGTCGGATGAAAAACTGTTTTTT
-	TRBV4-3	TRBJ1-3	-	CASSLGVDSLSSGNTIYF	TGCGCCAGCAGCCTCGGGGTGGACAGCTTGAGCTCTGGAAACACCATATATTTT
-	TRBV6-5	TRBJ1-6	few	CASSPAGSRSPLHF	TGTGCCAGCAGTCCCGCAGGGTCGCGCTCACCCCTCCACTTT
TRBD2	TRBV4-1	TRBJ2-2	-	CASSQGGTGELFF	TGCGCCAGCAGCCAGGGAGGGACCGGGGAGCTGTTTTTT
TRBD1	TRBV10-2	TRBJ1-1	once	CASSTGVEAFF	TGCGCCAGCAGCACAGGGGTTGAAGCTTTCTTT
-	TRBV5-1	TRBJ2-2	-	CASSHRQQNTGELFF	TGCGCCAGCAGCCACAGACAGCAGAACACCGGGGAGCTGTTTTTT
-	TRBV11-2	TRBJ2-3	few	CASSLSYSADTQYF	TGTGCCAGCAGCCTGAGCTACAGTGCAGATACGCAGTATTTT
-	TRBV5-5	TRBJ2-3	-	CASRRGLSTDTQYF	TGTGCCAGCAGGCGGGGACTTAGCACAGATACGCAGTATTTT
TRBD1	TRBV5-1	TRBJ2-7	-	CASSLGGQETYEQYF	TGCGCCAGCAGCTTGGGGGGACAGGAAACCTACGAGCAGTACTTC
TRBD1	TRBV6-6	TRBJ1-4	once	CASSSQQGGTNEKLFF	TGTGCCAGCAGCAGCCAGCAGGGGGGAACTAATGAAAAACTGTTTTTT
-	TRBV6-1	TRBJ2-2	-	CALNRFTGELFF	TGTGCCCTTAACAGGTTTACCGGGGAGCTGTTTTTT
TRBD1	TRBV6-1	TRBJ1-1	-	CASSEPGQGNTEAFF	TGTGCCAGCAGCGAGCCGGGACAGGGGAACACTGAAGCTTTCTTT